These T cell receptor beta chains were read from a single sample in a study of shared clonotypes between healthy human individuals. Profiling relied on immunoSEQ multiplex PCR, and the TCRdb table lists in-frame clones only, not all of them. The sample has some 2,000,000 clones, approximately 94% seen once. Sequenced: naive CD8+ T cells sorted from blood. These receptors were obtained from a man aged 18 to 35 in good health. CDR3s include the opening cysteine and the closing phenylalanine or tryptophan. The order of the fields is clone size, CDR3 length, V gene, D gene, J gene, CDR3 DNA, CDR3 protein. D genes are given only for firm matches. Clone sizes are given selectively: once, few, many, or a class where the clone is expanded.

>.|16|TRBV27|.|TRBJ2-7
TGTGCCAGCAGTTTATCGAAAGGGCCCGTGGTTTACGAGCAGTACTTC
CASSLSKGPVVYEQYF
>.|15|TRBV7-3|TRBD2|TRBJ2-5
TGTGCCAGCAGCTTAGGACGGGGGGAACAAGAGACCCAGTACTTC
CASSLGRGEQETQYF
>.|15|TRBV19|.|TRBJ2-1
TGTGCCAGTAGTAGGCTACCAGCCTCCTACAATGAGCAGTTCTTC
CASSRLPASYNEQFF
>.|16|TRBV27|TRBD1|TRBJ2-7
TGTGCCAGCAGTTTCCTTAACAGGGGGCGATTGGACGAGCAGTACTTC
CASSFLNRGRLDEQYF
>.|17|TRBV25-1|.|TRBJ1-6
TGTGCCAGCAGTGAATCCGTCTTTGACAGACTAAATTCACCCCTCCACTTT
CASSESVFDRLNSPLHF
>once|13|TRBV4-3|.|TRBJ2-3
TGCGCCAGCAGCCAAGAGTGGTCAGATACGCAGTATTTT
CASSQEWSDTQYF
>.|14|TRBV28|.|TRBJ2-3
TGTGCCAGCAGTCAAAGGGGTAGCACAGATACGCAGTATTTT
CASSQRGSTDTQYF
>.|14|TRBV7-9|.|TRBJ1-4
TGTGCCAGCAGCTTAGTCGGAACTACCGAAAAACTGTTTTTT
CASSLVGTTEKLFF
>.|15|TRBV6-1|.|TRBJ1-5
TGTGCCAGCAGTGGTGGCCAGGGACCTTTGTGGCCCCAGCATTTT
CASSGGQGPLWPQHF
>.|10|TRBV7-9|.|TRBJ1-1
TGTGCCAGCAGCATTTATGAAGCTTTCTTT
CASSIYEAFF
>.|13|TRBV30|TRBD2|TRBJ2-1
TGTGCCTGGAGGCCTAGCGGGAGCGGTGAGCAGTTCTTC
CAWRPSGSGEQFF
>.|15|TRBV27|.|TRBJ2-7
TGTGCCAGCTGGTCCCCAGGGGCGGGGAAGTACGAGCAGTACTTC
CASWSPGAGKYEQYF